The rows below give T cell receptor beta chains drawn from one sample of a study of T cell changes during pregnancy in multiple sclerosis. TCRdb's table, derived via immunoSEQ multiplex PCR, lists solely in-frame clones and lacks some. The sample shows under 45,000 clones, about 96% of them seen only once. The specimen comprised peripheral blood, sampled in the second trimester of pregnancy. These receptors originate from a female donor with multiple sclerosis, enrolled in a pregnancy study. Each CDR3 is given with its conserved first and last residue. D genes are given only for firm matches. Clone sizes are given selectively: once, few, many, or a class where the clone is expanded.

j_call v_call d_call clone_size cdr3_aa cdr3_nt
TRBJ1-5 TRBV2 NA NA CASSDRAPSGQPQHF TGTGCCAGCAGTGATAGGGCCCCTAGCGGGCAGCCCCAGCATTTT
TRBJ1-2 TRBV5-5 NA NA CASSLGPGYTF TGTGCCAGCAGCTTGGGGCCTGGCTACACCTTC
TRBJ2-1 TRBV28 TRBD2 NA CASSTQVRLAGDITHNEQFF TGTGCCAGCAGTACCCAAGTGCGGCTAGCGGGAGACATTACCCACAATGAGCAGTTCTTC
TRBJ1-1 TRBV28 NA NA CASSLFMEVSNTEAFF TGTGCCAGCAGTTTATTTATGGAGGTCTCGAACACTGAAGCTTTCTTT
TRBJ2-2 TRBV19 TRBD2 NA CASRGRGRNTGELFF TGTGCCTCTCGGGGGAGGGGACGGAACACCGGGGAGCTGTTTTTT
TRBJ2-3 TRBV7-3 TRBD2 NA CASSSLAGRTDTQYF TGTGCCAGCAGCTCACTAGCGGGAAGGACAGATACGCAGTATTTT
TRBJ2-7 TRBV9 NA once CASSVEWGGTASYEQYF TGTGCCAGCAGCGTAGAATGGGGCGGGACGGCATCCTACGAGCAGTACTTC
TRBJ1-5 TRBV27 NA NA CASSSVVLPGGNQPQHF TGTGCCAGCAGTTCCGTTGTACTCCCGGGAGGCAATCAGCCCCAGCATTTT
TRBJ2-2 TRBV4-3 TRBD1 NA CASSQEGQAGELFF TGCGCCAGCAGCCAAGAGGGACAGGCCGGGGAGCTGTTTTTT
TRBJ1-1 TRBV21-1 NA NA CASSKVGQGGKDTEAFF TGTGCCAGCAGCAAAGTGGGGCAGGGCGGTAAGGACACTGAAGCTTTCTTT
TRBJ2-3 TRBV4-1 TRBD1 NA CASSPLSTGETADTQYF TGCGCCAGCAGCCCGTTGTCTACAGGGGAAACCGCAGATACGCAGTATTTT
TRBJ1-2 TRBV7-2 NA NA CASSLDEGGYTF TGTGCCAGCAGCTTAGACGAGGGAGGCTACACCTTC
TRBJ2-7 TRBV2 TRBD2 NA CASIRGLAGVYEQYF TGTGCCAGCATCCGAGGACTAGCGGGGGTCTACGAGCAGTACTTC
TRBJ1-1 TRBV19 TRBD1 NA CASTRSPGQGPINTEAFF TGTGCCAGCACACGGTCGCCGGGACAGGGTCCCATAAACACTGAAGCTTTCTTT
TRBJ2-5 TRBV10-3 NA NA CAISDRGWETQYF TGTGCCATCAGTGACAGGGGATGGGAGACCCAGTACTTC
TRBJ2-4 TRBV7-9 NA once CASSAGQKNIQYF TGTGCCAGCAGCGCAGGACAGAAAAACATTCAGTACTTC